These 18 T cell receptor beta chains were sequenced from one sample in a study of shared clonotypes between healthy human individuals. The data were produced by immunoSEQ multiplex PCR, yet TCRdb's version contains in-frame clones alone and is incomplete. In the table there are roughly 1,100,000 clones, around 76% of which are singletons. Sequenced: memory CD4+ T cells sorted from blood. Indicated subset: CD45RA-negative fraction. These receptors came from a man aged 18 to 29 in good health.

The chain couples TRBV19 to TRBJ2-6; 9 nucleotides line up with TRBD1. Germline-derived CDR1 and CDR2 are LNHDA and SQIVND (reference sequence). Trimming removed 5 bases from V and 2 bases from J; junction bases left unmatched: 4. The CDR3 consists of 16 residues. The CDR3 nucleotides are TGTGCCAGTAGTTCCGGGACAGGGACTGGGGCCAACGTCCTGACTTTC. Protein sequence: CASSSGTGTGANVLTF.

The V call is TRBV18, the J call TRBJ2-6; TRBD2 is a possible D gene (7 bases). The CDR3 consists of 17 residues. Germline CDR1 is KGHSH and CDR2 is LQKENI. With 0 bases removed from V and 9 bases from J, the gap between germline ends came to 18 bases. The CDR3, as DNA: TGTGCCAGCTCACCACCCCAAGGGAGGGACACTTACAACGTCCTGACTTTC. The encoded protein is CASSPPQGRDTYNVLTF. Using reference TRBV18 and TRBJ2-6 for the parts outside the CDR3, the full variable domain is NAGVMQNPRHLVRRRGQEARLRCSPMKGHSHVYWYRQLPEEGLKFMVYLQKENIIDESGMPKERFSAEFPKEGPSILRIQQVVRGDSAAYFCASSPPQGRDTYNVLTFGAGSRLTVL.

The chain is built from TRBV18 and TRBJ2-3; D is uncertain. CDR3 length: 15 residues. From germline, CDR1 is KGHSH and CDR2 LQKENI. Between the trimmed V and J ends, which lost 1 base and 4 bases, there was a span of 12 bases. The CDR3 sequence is CASSPLPVPSDTQYF. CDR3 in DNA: TGTGCCAGCTCACCACTGCCAGTCCCATCAGATACGCAGTATTTT.

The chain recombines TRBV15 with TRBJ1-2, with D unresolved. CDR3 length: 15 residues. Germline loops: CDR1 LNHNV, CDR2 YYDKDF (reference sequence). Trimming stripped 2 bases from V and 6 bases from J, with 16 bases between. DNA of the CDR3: TGTGCCACCAGCAGAAAGGACCCGAGCGGGGATGGCTACACCTTC. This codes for CATSRKDPSGDGYTF.

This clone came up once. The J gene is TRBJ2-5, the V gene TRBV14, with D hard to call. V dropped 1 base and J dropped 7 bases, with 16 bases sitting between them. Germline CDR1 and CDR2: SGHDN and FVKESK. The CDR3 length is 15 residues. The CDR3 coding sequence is TGTGCCAGCAGCCAAGGGCCAGGCCTCGCTGGGACCCAGTACTTC. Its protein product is CASSQGPGLAGTQYF.

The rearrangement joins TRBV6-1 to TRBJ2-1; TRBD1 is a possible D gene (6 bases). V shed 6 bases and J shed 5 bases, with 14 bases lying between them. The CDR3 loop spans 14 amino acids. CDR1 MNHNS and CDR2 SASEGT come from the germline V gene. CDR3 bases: TGTGCCAGCAGGGCTTGGACAGATGACAATGAGCAGTTCTTC. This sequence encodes CASRAWTDDNEQFF.

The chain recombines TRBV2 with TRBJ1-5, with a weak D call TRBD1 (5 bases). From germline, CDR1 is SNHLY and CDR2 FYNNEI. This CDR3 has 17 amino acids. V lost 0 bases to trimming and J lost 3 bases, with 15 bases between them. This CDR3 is CASSEAGGQTPNQPQHF. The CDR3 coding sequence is TGTGCCAGCAGTGAAGCGGGCGGACAAACCCCCAATCAGCCCCAGCATTTT.

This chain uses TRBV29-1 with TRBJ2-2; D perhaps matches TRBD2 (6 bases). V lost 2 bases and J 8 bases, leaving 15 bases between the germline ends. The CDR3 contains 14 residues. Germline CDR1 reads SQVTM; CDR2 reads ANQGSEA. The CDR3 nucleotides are TGCAGCGTTGAATCGCCGGGACTGAGTGGGGAGCTGTTTTTT. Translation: CSVESPGLSGELFF.

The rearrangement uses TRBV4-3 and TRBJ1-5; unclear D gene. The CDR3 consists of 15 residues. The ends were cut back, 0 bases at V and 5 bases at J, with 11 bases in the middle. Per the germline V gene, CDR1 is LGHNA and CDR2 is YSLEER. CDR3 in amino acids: CASSQDVGQDQPQHF. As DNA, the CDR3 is TGCGCCAGCAGCCAAGATGTAGGGCAGGATCAGCCCCAGCATTTT.

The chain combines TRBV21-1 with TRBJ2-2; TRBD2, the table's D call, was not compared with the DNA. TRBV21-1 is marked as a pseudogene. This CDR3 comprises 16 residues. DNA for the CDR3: TGTGCCAGCAGCAAAAGCGGGGGCATGAACACCGGGGAGCTGTTTTTT. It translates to CASSKSGGMNTGELFF.

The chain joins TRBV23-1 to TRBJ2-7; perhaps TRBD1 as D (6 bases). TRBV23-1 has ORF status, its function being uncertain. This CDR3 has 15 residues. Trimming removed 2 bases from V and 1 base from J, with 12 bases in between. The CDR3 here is CASSQGHRASYEQYF. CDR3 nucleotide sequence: TGCGCCAGCAGTCAAGGGCACAGGGCGTCCTACGAGCAGTACTTC.

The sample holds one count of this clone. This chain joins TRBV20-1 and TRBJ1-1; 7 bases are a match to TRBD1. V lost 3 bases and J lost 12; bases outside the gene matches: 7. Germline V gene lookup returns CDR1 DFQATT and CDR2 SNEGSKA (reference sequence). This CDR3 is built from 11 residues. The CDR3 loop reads CSARGQLASFF. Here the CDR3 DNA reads TGCAGTGCTAGGGGACAGCTGGCTTCTTTCTTT.

CDR3: CASSIRAPGLGPGELFF. The CDR3 nucleotides are TGTGCCAGCTCAATCCGGGCCCCGGGACTAGGGCCCGGGGAGCTGTTTTTT. The V call is TRBV18, the J call TRBJ2-2; 8 nucleotides match TRBD2. The V segment lost 5 bases and the J segment 6 bases; nucleotides outside the gene matches: 14. Germline lookup yields CDR1 KGHSH and CDR2 LQKENI. The CDR3 loop spans 17 amino acids.

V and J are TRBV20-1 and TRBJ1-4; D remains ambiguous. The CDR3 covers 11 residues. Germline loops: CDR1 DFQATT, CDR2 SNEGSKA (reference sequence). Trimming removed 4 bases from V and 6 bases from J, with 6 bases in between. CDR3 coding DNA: TGCAGTGCTATCTACGATGAAAAACTGTTTTTT. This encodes CSAIYDEKLFF.

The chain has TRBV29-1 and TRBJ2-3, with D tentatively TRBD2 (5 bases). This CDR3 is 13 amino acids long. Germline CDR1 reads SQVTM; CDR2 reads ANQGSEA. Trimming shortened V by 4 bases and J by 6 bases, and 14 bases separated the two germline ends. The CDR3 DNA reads TGCAGCGTTGTCGTGGGCCCGGGGGATACGCAGTATTTT. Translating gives CSVVVGPGDTQYF.

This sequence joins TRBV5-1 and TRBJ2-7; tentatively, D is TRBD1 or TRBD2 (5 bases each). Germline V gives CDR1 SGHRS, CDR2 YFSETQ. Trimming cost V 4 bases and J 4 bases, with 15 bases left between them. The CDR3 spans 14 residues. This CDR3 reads CASSSTGGGYEQYF. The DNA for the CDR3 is TGCGCCAGCAGCAGCACAGGAGGAGGATACGAGCAGTACTTC.

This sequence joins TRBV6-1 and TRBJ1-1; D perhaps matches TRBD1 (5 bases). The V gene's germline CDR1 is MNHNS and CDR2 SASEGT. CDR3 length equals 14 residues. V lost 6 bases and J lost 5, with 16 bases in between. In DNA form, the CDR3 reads TGTGCCAGCAGCCGGGCGGGGCATGGGACTGAAGCTTTCTTT. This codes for CASSRAGHGTEAFF.

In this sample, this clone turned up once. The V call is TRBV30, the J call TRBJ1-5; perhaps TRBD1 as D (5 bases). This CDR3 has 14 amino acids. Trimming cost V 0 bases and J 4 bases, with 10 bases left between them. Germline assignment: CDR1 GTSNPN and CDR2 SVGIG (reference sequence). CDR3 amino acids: CAWSVRGTNQPQHF. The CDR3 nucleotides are TGTGCCTGGAGTGTTAGGGGCACAAATCAGCCCCAGCATTTT.